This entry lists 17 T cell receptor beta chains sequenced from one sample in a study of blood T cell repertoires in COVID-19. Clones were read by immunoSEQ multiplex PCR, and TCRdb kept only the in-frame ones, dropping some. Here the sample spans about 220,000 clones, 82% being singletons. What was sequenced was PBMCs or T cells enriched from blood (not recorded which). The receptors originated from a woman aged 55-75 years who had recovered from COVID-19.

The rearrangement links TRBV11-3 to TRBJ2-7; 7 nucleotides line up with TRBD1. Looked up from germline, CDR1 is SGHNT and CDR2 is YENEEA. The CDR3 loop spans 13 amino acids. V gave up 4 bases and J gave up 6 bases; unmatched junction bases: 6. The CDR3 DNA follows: TGTGCCAGCAGCTCGGAGACAGGGCTCGAGCAGTACTTC. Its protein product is CASSSETGLEQYF.

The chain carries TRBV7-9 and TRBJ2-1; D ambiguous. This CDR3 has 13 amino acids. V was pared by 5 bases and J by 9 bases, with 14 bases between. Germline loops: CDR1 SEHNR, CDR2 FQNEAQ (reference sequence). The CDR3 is CASSPSYGREQFF. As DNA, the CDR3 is TGTGCCAGCAGCCCAAGTTATGGCCGTGAGCAGTTCTTC.

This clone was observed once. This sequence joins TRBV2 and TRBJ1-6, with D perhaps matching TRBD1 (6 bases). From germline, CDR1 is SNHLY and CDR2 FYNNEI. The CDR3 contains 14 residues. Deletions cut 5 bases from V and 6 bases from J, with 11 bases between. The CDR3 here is CASSPQGRNSPLHF. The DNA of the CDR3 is TGTGCCAGCAGTCCACAGGGACGTAATTCACCCCTCCACTTT.

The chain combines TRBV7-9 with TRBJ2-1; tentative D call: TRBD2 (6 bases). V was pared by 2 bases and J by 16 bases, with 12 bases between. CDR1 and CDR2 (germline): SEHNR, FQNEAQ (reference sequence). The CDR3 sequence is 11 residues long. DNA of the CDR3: TGTGCCAGCAGCTTACGGGACTTCTTATTCTTC. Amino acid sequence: CASSLRDFLFF.

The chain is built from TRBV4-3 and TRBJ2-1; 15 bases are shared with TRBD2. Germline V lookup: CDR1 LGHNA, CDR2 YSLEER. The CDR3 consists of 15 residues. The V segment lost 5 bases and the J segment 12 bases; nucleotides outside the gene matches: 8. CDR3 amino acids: CASSKGGLAGGLQFF. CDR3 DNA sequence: TGCGCCAGCAGCAAGGGAGGACTAGCGGGGGGGCTGCAGTTCTTC.

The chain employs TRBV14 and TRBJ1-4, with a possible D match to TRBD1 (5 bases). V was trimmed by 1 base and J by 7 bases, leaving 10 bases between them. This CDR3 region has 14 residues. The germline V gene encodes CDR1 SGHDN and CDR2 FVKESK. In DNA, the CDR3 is TGTGCCAGCAGCCAAGCAGGGTATGGTGAAAAACTGTTTTTT. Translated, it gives CASSQAGYGEKLFF.

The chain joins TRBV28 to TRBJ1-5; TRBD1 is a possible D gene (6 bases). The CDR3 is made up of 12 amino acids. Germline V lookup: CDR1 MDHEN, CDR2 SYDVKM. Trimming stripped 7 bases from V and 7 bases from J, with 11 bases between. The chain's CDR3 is CASTTQGQPQHF. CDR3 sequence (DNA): TGTGCCAGCACTACTCAGGGGCAGCCCCAGCATTTT.

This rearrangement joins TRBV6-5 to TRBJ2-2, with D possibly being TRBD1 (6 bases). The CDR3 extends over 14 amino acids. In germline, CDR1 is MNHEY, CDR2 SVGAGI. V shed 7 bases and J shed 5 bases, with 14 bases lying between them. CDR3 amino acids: CASTLNRETGELFF. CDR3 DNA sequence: TGTGCCAGCACCCTCAACAGGGAAACCGGGGAGCTGTTTTTT.

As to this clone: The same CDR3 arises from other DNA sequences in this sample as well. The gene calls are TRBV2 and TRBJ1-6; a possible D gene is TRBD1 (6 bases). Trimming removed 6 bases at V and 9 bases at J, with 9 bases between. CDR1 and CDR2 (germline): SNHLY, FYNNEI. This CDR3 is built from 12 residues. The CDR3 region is CASRQGGSPLHF. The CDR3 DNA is TGTGCCAGCAGACAGGGTGGTTCACCCCTCCACTTT. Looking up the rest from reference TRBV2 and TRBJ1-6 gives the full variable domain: EPEVTQTPSHQVTQMGQEVILRCVPISNHLYFYWYRQILGQKVEFLVSFYNNEISEKSEIFDDQFSVERPDGSNFTLKIRSTKLEDSAMYFCASRQGGSPLHFGNGTRLTVT.

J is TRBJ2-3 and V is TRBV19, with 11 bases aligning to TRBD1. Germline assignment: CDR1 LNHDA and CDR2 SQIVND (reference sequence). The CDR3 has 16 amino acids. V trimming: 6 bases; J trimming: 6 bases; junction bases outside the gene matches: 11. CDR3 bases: TGTGCCAGTAGCACCCGGGACAGGGGGGCCCCGGATACGCAGTATTTT. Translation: CASSTRDRGAPDTQYF.

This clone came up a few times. CDR3 DNA: TGTGCCAGCAGCTTGCTCCAGAGCACAGATACGCAGTATTTT. It yields the protein CASSLLQSTDTQYF. The V and J genes are TRBV11-2 and TRBJ2-3; D remains ambiguous. The V gene lost 3 bases and the J gene lost 0 bases, with 7 bases spanning the gap. The germline V gene encodes CDR1 SGHAT and CDR2 FQNNGV. CDR3 length equals 14 residues. The entire variable domain, with the rest obtained from reference TRBV11-2 and TRBJ2-3, is as follows: EAGVAQSPRYKIIEKRQSVAFWCNPISGHATLYWYQQILGQGPKLLIQFQNNGVVDDSQLPKDRFSAERLKGVDSTLKIQPAKLEDSAVYLCASSLLQSTDTQYFGPGTRLTVL.

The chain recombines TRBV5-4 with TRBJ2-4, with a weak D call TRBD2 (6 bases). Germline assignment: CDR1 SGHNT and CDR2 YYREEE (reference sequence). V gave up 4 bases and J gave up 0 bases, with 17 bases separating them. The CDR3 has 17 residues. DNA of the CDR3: TGTGCCAGCAGCGGATCGCCGGGAGACCTAGCCAAAAACATTCAGTACTTC. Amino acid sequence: CASSGSPGDLAKNIQYF.

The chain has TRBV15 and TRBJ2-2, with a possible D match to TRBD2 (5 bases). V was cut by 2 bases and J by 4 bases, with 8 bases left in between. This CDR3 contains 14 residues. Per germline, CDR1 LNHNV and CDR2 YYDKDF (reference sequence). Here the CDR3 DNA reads TGTGCCACCAGCAGAAACGAGGGCACCGGGGAGCTGTTTTTT. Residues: CATSRNEGTGELFF.

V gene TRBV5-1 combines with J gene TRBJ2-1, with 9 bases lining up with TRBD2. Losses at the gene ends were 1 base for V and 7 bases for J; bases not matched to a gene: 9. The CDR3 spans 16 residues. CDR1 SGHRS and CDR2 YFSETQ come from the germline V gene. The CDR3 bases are TGCGCCAGCAGCTTGTTGGCTAGCGGGGCGGGAAATGAGCAGTTCTTC. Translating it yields CASSLLASGAGNEQFF.

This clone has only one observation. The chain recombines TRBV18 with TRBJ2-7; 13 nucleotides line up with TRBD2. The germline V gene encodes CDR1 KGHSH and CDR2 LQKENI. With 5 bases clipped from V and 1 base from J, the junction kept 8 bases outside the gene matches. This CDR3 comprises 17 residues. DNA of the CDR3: TGTGCCAGCTCAGACATGGGACTAGCGGGAAGTTCCTACGAGCAGTACTTC. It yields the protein CASSDMGLAGSSYEQYF.

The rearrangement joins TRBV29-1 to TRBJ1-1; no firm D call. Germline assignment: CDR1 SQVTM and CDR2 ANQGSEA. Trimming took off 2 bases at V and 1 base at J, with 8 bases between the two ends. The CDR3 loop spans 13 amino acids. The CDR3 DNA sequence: TGCAGCGTTGAAATACAAAAGAACACTGAAGCTTTCTTT. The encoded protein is CSVEIQKNTEAFF.

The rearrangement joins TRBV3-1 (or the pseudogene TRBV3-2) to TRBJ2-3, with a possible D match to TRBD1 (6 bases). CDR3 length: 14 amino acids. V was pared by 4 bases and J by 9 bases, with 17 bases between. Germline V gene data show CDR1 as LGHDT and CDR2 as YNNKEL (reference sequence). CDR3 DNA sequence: TGTGCCAGCAGCCTTACCGAGGGACATCGAACGCAGTATTTT. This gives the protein CASSLTEGHRTQYF.